The rows below give T cell receptor beta chains drawn from one sample of a study of lymphopenia after photon versus proton radiotherapy. Profiling relied on immunoSEQ multiplex PCR, and the TCRdb table lists in-frame clones only, not all of them. The data contain approximately 17,000 clones, about 79% of them singletons. The source material was peripheral blood, sampled from a patient treated with proton-based radiotherapy. The source of these receptors is an older man with pancreatic cancer. CDR3s include the opening cysteine and the closing phenylalanine or tryptophan. The D gene is left open where the match is weak. Size is omitted from some rows. Given values are once, few, many or a class for expanded clones.

CDR3aa: CASSPRDSTNSPLHF; CDR3nt: TGTGCCAGCAGCCCAAGGGACAGTACCAATTCACCCCTCCACTTT; v_gene: TRBV9; d_gene: TRBD1; j_gene: TRBJ1-6; abundance: .
CDR3aa: CASSLDSFYGYTF; CDR3nt: TGTGCCAGCAGTCTGGACAGCTTCTATGGCTACACCTTC; v_gene: TRBV11-1; d_gene: .; j_gene: TRBJ1-2; abundance: .
CDR3aa: CASSMDRDYGYTF; CDR3nt: TGTGCCAGCTCCATGGACAGGGACTATGGCTACACCTTC; v_gene: TRBV18; d_gene: TRBD1; j_gene: TRBJ1-2; abundance: .
CDR3aa: CASSLGTSEQETQYF; CDR3nt: TGTGCCAGCAGCTTAGGGACTAGCGAGCAAGAGACCCAGTACTTC; v_gene: TRBV7-9; d_gene: TRBD2; j_gene: TRBJ2-5; abundance: .
CDR3aa: CASNDREGQPQHF; CDR3nt: TGTGCCAGTAACGACAGGGAAGGTCAGCCCCAGCATTTT; v_gene: TRBV19; d_gene: TRBD1; j_gene: TRBJ1-5; abundance: .
CDR3aa: CAWSVRTNNEQFF; CDR3nt: TGTGCCTGGAGTGTAAGAACCAATAATGAGCAGTTCTTC; v_gene: TRBV30; d_gene: .; j_gene: TRBJ2-1; abundance: .
CDR3aa: CSASFTGELFF; CDR3nt: TGCAGTGCTAGTTTTACCGGGGAGCTGTTTTTT; v_gene: TRBV20-1; d_gene: .; j_gene: TRBJ2-2; abundance: .
CDR3aa: CASSLGLSTDTQYF; CDR3nt: TGTGCCAGCAGCTTGGGTCTTTCCACAGATACGCAGTATTTT; v_gene: TRBV5-4; d_gene: .; j_gene: TRBJ2-3; abundance: .
CDR3aa: CASSQTAALAKNIQYF; CDR3nt: TGTGCCAGCAGCCAAACGGCAGCCCTAGCCAAAAACATTCAGTACTTC; v_gene: TRBV11-2; d_gene: .; j_gene: TRBJ2-4; abundance: .
CDR3aa: CASSGQGVYGYTF; CDR3nt: TGTGCCAGCAGCGGACAGGGAGTCTATGGCTACACCTTC; v_gene: TRBV11-2; d_gene: TRBD1; j_gene: TRBJ1-2; abundance: .
CDR3aa: CASRVAGASYNEQFF; CDR3nt: TGTGCCAGCAGGGTAGCGGGAGCCTCCTACAATGAGCAGTTCTTC; v_gene: TRBV2; d_gene: TRBD2; j_gene: TRBJ2-1; abundance: .
CDR3aa: CASSWDRSSYEQYF; CDR3nt: TGTGCCAGTAGTTGGGACCGCAGCTCCTACGAGCAGTACTTC; v_gene: TRBV19; d_gene: .; j_gene: TRBJ2-7; abundance: .
CDR3aa: CASSPGTGGLYGYTF; CDR3nt: TGTGCCAGCAGCCCCGGGACAGGGGGTCTCTATGGCTACACCTTC; v_gene: TRBV9; d_gene: TRBD1; j_gene: TRBJ1-2; abundance: once
CDR3aa: CASMTGPTSYEQYF; CDR3nt: TGTGCCAGCATGACAGGGCCCACCTCCTACGAGCAGTACTTC; v_gene: TRBV6-1; d_gene: TRBD1; j_gene: TRBJ2-7; abundance: .
CDR3aa: CASSVGGRGHYGYTF; CDR3nt: TGTGCCAGCAGCGTAGGGGGCAGGGGACACTATGGCTACACCTTC; v_gene: TRBV9; d_gene: .; j_gene: TRBJ1-2; abundance: .
CDR3aa: CASSMSQISYNEQFF; CDR3nt: TGTGCCAGTAGTATGAGCCAAATCTCCTACAATGAGCAGTTCTTC; v_gene: TRBV19; d_gene: .; j_gene: TRBJ2-1; abundance: .
CDR3aa: CASSSRGTQYF; CDR3nt: TGTGCCAGCAGCTCACGAGGGACCCAGTACTTC; v_gene: TRBV5-4; d_gene: .; j_gene: TRBJ2-5; abundance: once
CDR3aa: CASSLTGWDYGYTF; CDR3nt: TGTGCCAGCAGCTTAACAGGGTGGGACTATGGCTACACCTTC; v_gene: TRBV5-6; d_gene: .; j_gene: TRBJ1-2; abundance: .
CDR3aa: CASSFSGGSRNNEQFF; CDR3nt: TGTGCCAGCAGTTTCTCGGGGGGAAGCCGTAACAATGAGCAGTTCTTC; v_gene: TRBV6-6; d_gene: TRBD2; j_gene: TRBJ2-1; abundance: .
CDR3aa: CASSPPGTSGREETQYF; CDR3nt: TGTGCCAGCAGCCCTCCCGGGACTAGCGGGAGAGAAGAGACCCAGTACTTC; v_gene: TRBV7-9; d_gene: TRBD2; j_gene: TRBJ2-5; abundance: once
CDR3aa: CASSQDVAVNTGELFF; CDR3nt: TGTGCCAGCAGCCAAGATGTGGCAGTGAACACCGGGGAGCTGTTTTTT; v_gene: TRBV14; d_gene: .; j_gene: TRBJ2-2; abundance: .
CDR3aa: CASSYSGGRGEYEQYF; CDR3nt: TGTGCCAGCAGTTACTCAGGCGGGAGGGGGGAGTACGAGCAGTACTTC; v_gene: TRBV6-5; d_gene: TRBD2; j_gene: TRBJ2-7; abundance: .
CDR3aa: CASSIKSKGSDQPQHF; CDR3nt: TGTGCCAGTAGTATCAAAAGTAAAGGGTCAGATCAGCCCCAGCATTTT; v_gene: TRBV19; d_gene: .; j_gene: TRBJ1-5; abundance: .
CDR3aa: CASSASGTGGGNTIYF; CDR3nt: TGCGCCAGCAGCGCATCCGGGACAGGCGGTGGAAACACCATATATTTT; v_gene: TRBV5-1; d_gene: TRBD1; j_gene: TRBJ1-3; abundance: .
CDR3aa: CASSQDPGLSSYNSPLHF; CDR3nt: TGTGCCAGCAGCCAAGATCCAGGGCTGAGCTCCTATAATTCACCCCTCCACTTT; v_gene: TRBV14; d_gene: .; j_gene: TRBJ1-6; abundance: .
CDR3aa: CASSSHRDTEAFF; CDR3nt: TGTGCCAGCAGCTCCCACAGGGACACTGAAGCTTTCTTT; v_gene: TRBV7-3; d_gene: .; j_gene: TRBJ1-1; abundance: few
CDR3aa: CASRGQRLNTEAFF; CDR3nt: TGTGCCAGCAGGGGTCAGCGCCTGAACACTGAAGCTTTCTTT; v_gene: TRBV27; d_gene: .; j_gene: TRBJ1-1; abundance: .
CDR3aa: CASSMRAGNTEAFF; CDR3nt: TGTGCCAGTAGTATGCGGGCAGGGAACACTGAAGCTTTCTTT; v_gene: TRBV19; d_gene: .; j_gene: TRBJ1-1; abundance: .
CDR3aa: CASSPRGGGGSLYGYTF; CDR3nt: TGTGCCAGCAGCCCCCGGGGCGGGGGAGGATCCCTCTATGGCTACACCTTC; v_gene: TRBV4-2; d_gene: .; j_gene: TRBJ1-2; abundance: .
CDR3aa: CAWSEGLAGDIQYF; CDR3nt: TGTGCCTGGAGTGAGGGGCTAGCGGGGGACATTCAGTACTTC; v_gene: TRBV30; d_gene: TRBD2; j_gene: TRBJ2-4; abundance: .
CDR3aa: CASSEYGDINTGELFF; CDR3nt: TGTGCCAGCAGTGAATATGGAGACATAAACACCGGGGAGCTGTTTTTT; v_gene: TRBV25-1; d_gene: .; j_gene: TRBJ2-2; abundance: once
CDR3aa: CASSPKRTGEGEAFF; CDR3nt: TGCGCCAGCAGCCCCAAGAGGACCGGGGAAGGTGAAGCTTTCTTT; v_gene: TRBV5-1; d_gene: .; j_gene: TRBJ1-1; abundance: .
CDR3aa: CASSVGDQAGAIEQYF; CDR3nt: TGTGCCAGCAGCGTAGGAGACCAAGCGGGAGCCATCGAGCAGTACTTC; v_gene: TRBV9; d_gene: TRBD2; j_gene: TRBJ2-7; abundance: few
CDR3aa: CASSWTGLAGEGETQYF; CDR3nt: TGTGCCAGCAGCTGGACGGGACTAGCGGGAGAGGGAGAGACCCAGTACTTC; v_gene: TRBV5-5; d_gene: TRBD2; j_gene: TRBJ2-5; abundance: once
CDR3aa: CASSPLRTSGSGDEQFF; CDR3nt: TGTGCCAGCTCACCTCTGAGGACTAGCGGGAGTGGTGATGAGCAGTTCTTC; v_gene: TRBV18; d_gene: TRBD2; j_gene: TRBJ2-1; abundance: .
CDR3aa: CASRIRDRSYEQYF; CDR3nt: TGTGCCAGCCGAATCAGGGACAGATCCTACGAGCAGTACTTC; v_gene: TRBV27; d_gene: TRBD1; j_gene: TRBJ2-7; abundance: .
CDR3aa: CASSESRQGATEAFF; CDR3nt: TGCGCCAGCAGTGAGTCCCGGCAGGGGGCTACTGAAGCTTTCTTT; v_gene: TRBV10-1; d_gene: TRBD1; j_gene: TRBJ1-1; abundance: .
CDR3aa: CASSPPGQGMISPLHF; CDR3nt: TGTGCCAGCAGTCCCCCCGGACAGGGAATGATCTCACCCCTCCACTTT; v_gene: TRBV27; d_gene: TRBD1; j_gene: TRBJ1-6; abundance: .
CDR3aa: CASYSVGEKPQHF; CDR3nt: TGTGCCAGCTATTCCGTCGGGGAAAAGCCCCAGCATTTT; v_gene: TRBV6-4; d_gene: .; j_gene: TRBJ1-5; abundance: .
CDR3aa: CASSETGTSFYEQYF; CDR3nt: TGCGCCAGCAGTGAAACCGGGACATCCTTCTACGAGCAGTACTTC; v_gene: TRBV10-1; d_gene: .; j_gene: TRBJ2-7; abundance: once
CDR3aa: CASSPLQGGGTEAFF; CDR3nt: TGTGCCAGCAGCCCCCTACAGGGTGGCGGCACTGAAGCTTTCTTT; v_gene: TRBV11-2; d_gene: .; j_gene: TRBJ1-1; abundance: .